A selection of T cell receptor beta chains follows, all from one sample in a study of cytomegalovirus exposure and HLA in healthy donors. Only in-frame clones appear in the TCRdb table, and some are missing; sequencing was by immunoSEQ multiplex PCR. In the table there are 100,000 to 150,000 clones, around three quarters of which are singletons. The specimen sequenced was PBMCs. Receptors originate from a man aged 30-40 years in good health and CMV-seronegative. CDR3s include the opening cysteine and the closing phenylalanine or tryptophan. A D gene is named only where the DNA matches it firmly. The listing skips clone size in some rows; elsewhere it reads once, few, many or a size class.

>NA|TRBV19|TRBJ2-1|TRBD1|14
TGTGCCAGTAGTGACAGGGGCCCTAGGCCTGAGCAGTTCTTC
CASSDRGPRPEQFF
>NA|TRBV27|TRBJ2-1|TRBD1|15
TGTGCCAGCAGGGTATTAGGGCAGGGGGTTAATGAGCAGTTCTTC
CASRVLGQGVNEQFF
>NA|TRBV19|TRBJ2-5|TRBD1|15
TGTGCCAGTAGCTCAGGACAGGGGGATATAAGTCCCCAGTACTTC
CASSSGQGDISPQYF
>few|TRBV7-8|TRBJ2-1|TRBD1|16
TGTGCCAGCAGCAAGAGGACAGGGAGCTCCTACAATGAGCAGTTCTTC
CASSKRTGSSYNEQFF
>NA|TRBV25-1|TRBJ1-4|NA|14
TGTGCCAGCAGTGAGACAGGATATAATGAAAAACTGTTTTTT
CASSETGYNEKLFF
>NA|TRBV7-2|TRBJ1-2|NA|15
TGTGCCAGCAGCTTAACCCACACAGGAAACTATGGCTACACCTTC
CASSLTHTGNYGYTF
>NA|TRBV7-5|TRBJ2-2|NA|14
TGTGCCGGCTCCCCCCAGCGGGGGACCGGGGAGCTGTTTTTT
CAGSPQRGTGELFF
>NA|TRBV9|TRBJ2-7|NA|16
TGTGCCAGCAGCGTAGGGGAAGGGGGTTTCTCCTACGAGCAGTACTTC
CASSVGEGGFSYEQYF
>once|TRBV28|TRBJ1-1|NA|13
TGTGCCAGCAGTGGACAGCTGAACACTGAAGCTTTCTTT
CASSGQLNTEAFF
>NA|TRBV10-2|TRBJ1-3|TRBD1|14
TGCGCCAGCAGACTCGGGACAGGGCCTTTCCCCATATATTTT
CASRLGTGPFPIYF
>NA|TRBV5-4|TRBJ1-1|NA|16
TGTGCCAGCAGCCCCCGAGGGGGGGGGTTTGACACTGAAGCTTTCTTT
CASSPRGGGFDTEAFF
>NA|TRBV5-1|TRBJ2-6|NA|14
TGCGCCAGCCGATCGACAGCCGGGGCCAACGTCCTGACTTTC
CASRSTAGANVLTF
>NA|TRBV6-5|TRBJ2-7|TRBD1|14
TGTGCCAGCAGTTACCGGCAGGGGGTCCACGAGCAGTACTTC
CASSYRQGVHEQYF
>NA|TRBV7-9|TRBJ2-1|TRBD2|14
TGTGCCAGCAGCATGACTAGCGCGAACAATGAGCAGTTCTTC
CASSMTSANNEQFF
>NA|TRBV28|TRBJ1-5|NA|13
TGTGCCAGCAGTTGGATACAGGGTCAGCCCCAGCATTTT
CASSWIQGQPQHF
>few|TRBV10-3|TRBJ1-1|NA|13
TGTGCCATCAGTTCGGGTTTCGGCACTGAAGCTTTCTTT
CAISSGFGTEAFF
>NA|TRBV7-8|TRBJ1-1|TRBD1|15
TGTGCCAGCAGCTCGGCAGACAGGGTAAACACTGAAGCTTTCTTT
CASSSADRVNTEAFF